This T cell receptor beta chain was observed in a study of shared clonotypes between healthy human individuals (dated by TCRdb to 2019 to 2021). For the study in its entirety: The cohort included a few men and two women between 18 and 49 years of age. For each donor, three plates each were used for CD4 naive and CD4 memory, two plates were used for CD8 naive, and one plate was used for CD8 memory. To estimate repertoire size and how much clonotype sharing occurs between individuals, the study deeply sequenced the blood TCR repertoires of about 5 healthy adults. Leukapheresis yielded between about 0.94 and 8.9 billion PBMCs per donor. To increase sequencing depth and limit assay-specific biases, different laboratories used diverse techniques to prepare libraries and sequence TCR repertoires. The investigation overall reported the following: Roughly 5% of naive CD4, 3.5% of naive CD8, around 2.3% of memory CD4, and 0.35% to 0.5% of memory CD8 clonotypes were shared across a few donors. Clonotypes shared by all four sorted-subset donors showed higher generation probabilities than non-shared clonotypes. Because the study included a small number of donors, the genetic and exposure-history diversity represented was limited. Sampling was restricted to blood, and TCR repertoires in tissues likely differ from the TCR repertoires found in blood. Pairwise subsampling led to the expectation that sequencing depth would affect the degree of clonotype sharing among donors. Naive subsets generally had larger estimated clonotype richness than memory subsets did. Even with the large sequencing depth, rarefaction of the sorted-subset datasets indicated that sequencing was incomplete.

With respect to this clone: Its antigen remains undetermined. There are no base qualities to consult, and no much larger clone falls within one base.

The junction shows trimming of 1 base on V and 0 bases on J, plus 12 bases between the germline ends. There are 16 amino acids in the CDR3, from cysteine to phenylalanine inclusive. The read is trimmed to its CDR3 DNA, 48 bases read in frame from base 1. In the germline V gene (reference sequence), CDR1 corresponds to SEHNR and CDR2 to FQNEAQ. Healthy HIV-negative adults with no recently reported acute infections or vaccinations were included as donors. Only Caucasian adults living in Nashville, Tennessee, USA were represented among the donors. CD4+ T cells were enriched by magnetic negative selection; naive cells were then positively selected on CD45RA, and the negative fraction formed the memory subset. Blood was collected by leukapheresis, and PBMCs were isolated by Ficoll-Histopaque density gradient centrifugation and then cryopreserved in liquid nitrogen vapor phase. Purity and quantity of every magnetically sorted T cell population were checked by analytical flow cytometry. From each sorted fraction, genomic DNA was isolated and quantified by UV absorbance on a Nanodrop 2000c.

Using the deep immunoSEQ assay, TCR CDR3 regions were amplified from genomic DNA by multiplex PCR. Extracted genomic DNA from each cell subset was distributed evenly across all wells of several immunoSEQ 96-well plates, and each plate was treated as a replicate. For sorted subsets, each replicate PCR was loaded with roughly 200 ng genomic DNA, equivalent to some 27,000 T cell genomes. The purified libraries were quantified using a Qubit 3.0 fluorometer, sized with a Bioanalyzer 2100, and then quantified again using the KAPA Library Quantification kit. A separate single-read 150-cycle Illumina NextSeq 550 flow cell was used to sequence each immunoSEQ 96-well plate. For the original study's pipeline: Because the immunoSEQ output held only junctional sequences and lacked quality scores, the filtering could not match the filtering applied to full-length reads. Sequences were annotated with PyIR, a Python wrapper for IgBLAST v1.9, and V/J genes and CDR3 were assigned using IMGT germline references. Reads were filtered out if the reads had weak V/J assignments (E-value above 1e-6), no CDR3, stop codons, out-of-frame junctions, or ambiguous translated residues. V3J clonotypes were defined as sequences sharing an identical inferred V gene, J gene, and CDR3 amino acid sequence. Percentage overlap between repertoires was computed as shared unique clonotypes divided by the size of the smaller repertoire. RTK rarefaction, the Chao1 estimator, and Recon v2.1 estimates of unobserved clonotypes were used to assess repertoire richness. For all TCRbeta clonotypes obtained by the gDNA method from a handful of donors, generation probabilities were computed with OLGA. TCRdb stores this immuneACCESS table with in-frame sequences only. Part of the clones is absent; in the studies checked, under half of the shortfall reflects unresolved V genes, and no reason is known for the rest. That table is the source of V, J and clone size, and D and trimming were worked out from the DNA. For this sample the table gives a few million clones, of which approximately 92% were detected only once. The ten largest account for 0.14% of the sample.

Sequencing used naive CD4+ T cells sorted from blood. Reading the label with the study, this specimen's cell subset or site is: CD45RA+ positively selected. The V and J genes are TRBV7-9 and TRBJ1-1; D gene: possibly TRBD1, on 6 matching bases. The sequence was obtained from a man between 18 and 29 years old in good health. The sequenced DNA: TGTGCCAGCAGCTTAGAGGTGGGGGGCATGAACACTGAAGCTTTCTTT. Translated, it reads CASSLEVGGMNTEAFF.